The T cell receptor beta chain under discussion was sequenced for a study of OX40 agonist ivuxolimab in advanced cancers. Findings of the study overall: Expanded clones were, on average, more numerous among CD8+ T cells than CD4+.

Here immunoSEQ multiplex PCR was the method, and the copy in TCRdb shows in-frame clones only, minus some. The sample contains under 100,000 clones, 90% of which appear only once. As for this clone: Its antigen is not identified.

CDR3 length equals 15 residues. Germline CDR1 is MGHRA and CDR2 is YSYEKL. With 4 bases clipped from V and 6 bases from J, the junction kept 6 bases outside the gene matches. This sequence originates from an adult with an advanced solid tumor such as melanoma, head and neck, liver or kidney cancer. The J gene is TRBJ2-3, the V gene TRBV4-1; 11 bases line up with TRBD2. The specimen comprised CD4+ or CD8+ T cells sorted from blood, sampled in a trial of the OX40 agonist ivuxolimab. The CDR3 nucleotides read TGCGCCAGCAGCCGAGTAGCGGGGGGGAGGGATACGCAGTATTTT. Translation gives CASSRVAGGRDTQYF.